This T cell receptor beta chain was sequenced for a study of control samples from healthy donors and cancer patients. The assay was immunoSEQ multiplex PCR, and TCRdb's table has in-frame clones only and misses some. The sample contains 120,000 or so clones, roughly 92% of which appear only once. Sequencing was done on a sample of blood. This clonotype was obtained from a woman aged 18-29 years in good health.

DNA for the CDR3: TGTGCCAGCAGCAACTTGGCCCCCGCGTCTGGGGCCAACGTCCTGACTTTC. Residues: CASSNLAPASGANVLTF. The chain recombines TRBV21-1 with TRBJ2-6. TRBV21-1 is listed as a pseudogene. This CDR3 spans 17 amino acids.